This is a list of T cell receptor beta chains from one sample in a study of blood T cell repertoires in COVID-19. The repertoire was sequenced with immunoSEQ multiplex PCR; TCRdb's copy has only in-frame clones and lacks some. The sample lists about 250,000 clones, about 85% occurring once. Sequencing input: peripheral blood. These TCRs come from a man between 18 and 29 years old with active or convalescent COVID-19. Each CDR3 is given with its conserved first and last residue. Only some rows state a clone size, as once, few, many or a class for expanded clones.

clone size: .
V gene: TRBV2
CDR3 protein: CASSVGRFMNTEAFF

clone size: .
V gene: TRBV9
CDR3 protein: CASSAQGFSSYEQYF

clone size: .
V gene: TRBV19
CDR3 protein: CASSIVHSNQPQHF

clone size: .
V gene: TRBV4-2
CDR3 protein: CASSLRDRREQYF

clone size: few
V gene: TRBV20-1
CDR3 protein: CSVGEVYEQYF

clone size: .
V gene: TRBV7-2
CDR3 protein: CASSLGGAVQETQYF

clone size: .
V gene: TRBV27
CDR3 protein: CASSLQGTSGPPLVTEQFF

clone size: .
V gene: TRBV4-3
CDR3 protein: CASSQDSGQGYEQYF

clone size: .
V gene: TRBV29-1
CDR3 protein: CSVAPGHNYGYTF

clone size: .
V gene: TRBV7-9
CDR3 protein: CASSLARGSSFSYNEQFF

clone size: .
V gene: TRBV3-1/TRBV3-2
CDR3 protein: CASSQGGGINTGELFF

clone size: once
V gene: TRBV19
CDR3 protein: CASSLTGANTGELFF

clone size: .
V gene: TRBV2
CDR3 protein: CASSRLAETEETQYF

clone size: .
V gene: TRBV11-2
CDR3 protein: CAGLLRTGKLRGYTF

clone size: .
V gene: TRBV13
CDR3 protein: CASSLGGTRETQYF

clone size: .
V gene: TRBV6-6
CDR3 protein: CASSPSGQVYEQYF

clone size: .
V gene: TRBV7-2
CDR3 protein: CASSTGGYGYTF

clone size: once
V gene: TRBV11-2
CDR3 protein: CASSKDRGANTGELFF

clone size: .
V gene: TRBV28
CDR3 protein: CASSLVNWNTGELFF

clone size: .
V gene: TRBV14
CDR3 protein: CASSQAAGLAGAGANVLTF

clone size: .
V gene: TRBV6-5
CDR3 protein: CASKGLAGVNTQYF

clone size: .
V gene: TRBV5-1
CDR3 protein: CASSLSHTYEQYF

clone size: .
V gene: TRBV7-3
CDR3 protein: CASSHGTGGSGANVLTF